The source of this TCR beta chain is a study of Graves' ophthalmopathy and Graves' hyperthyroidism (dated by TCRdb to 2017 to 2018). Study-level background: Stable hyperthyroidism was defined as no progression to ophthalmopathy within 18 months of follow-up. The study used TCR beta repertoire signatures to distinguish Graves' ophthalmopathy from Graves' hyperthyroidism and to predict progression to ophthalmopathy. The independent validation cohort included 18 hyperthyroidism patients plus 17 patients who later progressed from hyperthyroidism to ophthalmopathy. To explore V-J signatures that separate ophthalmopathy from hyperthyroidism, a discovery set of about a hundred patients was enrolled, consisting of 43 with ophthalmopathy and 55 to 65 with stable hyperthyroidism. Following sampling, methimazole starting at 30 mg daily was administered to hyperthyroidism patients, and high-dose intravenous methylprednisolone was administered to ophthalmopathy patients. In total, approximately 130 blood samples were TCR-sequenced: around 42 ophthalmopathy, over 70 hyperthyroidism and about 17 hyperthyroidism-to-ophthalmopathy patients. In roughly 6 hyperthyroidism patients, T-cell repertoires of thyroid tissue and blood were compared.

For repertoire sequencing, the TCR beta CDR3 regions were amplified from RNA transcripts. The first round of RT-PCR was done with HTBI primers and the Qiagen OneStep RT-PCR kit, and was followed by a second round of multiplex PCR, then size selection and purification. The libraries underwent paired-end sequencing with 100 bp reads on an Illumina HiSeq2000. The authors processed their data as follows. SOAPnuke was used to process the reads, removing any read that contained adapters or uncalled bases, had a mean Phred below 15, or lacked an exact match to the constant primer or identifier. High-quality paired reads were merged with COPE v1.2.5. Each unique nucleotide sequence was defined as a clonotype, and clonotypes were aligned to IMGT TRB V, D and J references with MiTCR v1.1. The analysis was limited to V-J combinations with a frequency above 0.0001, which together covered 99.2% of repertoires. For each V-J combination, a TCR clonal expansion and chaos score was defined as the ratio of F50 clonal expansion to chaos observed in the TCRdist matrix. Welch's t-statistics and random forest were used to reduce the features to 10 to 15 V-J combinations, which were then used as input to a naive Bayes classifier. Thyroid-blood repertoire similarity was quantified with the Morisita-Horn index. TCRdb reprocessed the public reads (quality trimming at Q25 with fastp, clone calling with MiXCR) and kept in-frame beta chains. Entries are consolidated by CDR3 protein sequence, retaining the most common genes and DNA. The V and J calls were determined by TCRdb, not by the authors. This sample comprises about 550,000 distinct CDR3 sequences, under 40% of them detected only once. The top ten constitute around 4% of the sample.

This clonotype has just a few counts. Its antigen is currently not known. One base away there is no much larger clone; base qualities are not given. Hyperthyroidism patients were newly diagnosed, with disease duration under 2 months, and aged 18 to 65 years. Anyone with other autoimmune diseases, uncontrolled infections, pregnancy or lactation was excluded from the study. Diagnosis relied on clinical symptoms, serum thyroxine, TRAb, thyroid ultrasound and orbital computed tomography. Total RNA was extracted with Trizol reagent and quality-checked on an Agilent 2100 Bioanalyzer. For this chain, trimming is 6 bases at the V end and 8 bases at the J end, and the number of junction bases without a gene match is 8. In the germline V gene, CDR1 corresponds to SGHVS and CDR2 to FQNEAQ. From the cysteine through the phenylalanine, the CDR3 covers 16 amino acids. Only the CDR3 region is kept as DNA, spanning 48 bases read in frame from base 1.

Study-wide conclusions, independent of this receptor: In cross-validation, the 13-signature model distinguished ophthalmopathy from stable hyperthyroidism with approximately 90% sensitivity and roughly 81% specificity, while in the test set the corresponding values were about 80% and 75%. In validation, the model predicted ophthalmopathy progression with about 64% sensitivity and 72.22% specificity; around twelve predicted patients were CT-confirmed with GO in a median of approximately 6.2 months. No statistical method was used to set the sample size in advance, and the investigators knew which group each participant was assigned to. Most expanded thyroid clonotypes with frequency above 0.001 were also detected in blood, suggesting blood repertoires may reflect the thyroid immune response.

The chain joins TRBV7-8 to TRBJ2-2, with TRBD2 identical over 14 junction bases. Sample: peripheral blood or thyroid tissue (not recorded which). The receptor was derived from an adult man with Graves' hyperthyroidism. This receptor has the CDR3 CASRATGLAGAGELFF. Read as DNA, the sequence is TGTGCCAGCAGGGCGACGGGACTAGCGGGGGCAGGGGAGCTGTTTTTT.